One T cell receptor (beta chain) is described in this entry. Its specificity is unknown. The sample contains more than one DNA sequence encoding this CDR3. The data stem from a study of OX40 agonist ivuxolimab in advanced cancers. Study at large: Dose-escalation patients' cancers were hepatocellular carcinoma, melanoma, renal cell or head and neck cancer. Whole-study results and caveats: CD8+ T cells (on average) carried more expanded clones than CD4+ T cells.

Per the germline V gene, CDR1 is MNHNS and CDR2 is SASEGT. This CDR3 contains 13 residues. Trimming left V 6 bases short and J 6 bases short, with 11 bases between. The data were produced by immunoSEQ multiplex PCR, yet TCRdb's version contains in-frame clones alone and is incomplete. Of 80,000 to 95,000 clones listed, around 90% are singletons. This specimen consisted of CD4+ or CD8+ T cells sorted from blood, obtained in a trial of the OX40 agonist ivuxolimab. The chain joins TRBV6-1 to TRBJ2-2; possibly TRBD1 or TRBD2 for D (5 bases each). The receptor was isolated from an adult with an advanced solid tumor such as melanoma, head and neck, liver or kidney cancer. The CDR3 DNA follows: TGTGCCAGCAGGGACTCGGGGCCCGGGGAGCTGTTTTTT. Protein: CASRDSGPGELFF.